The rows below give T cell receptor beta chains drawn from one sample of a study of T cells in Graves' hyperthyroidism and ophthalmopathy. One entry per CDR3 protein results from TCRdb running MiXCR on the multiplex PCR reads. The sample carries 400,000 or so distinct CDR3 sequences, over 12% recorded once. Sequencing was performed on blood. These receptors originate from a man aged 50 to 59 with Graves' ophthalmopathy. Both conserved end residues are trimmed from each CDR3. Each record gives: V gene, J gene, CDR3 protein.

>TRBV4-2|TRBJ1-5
ASSQDTGSNQPQH
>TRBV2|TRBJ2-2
ASMISGNTGELF
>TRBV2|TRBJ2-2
ASSVTGRTGELF
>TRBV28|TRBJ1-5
ASRQTGNNQPQH
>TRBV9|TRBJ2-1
ASSDRGGRINEQF
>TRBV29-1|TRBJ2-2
SVDTSTLNTGELF
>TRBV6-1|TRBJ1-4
ASSEVVGFSEKLF
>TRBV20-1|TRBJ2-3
SARATSGIVPDTQY
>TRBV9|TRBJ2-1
ASSVPGHEQF
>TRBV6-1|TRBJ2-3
ASRGLAGDTQY
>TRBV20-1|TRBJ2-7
SARALGRYSYEQY
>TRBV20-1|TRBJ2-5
SAVPLGKREDVGGETQY
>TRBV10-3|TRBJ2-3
AISQGLATSTDTQY
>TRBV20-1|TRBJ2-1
SASRPGLASYNEQF
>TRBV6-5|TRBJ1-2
ASSYSLDSPVSGYT
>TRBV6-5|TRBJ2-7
ASSYSWGVYEQY
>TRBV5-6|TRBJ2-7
ASSLAFQRITPRNEAYEQY
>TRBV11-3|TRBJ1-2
ASSIRYGYT
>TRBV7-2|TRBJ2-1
ASSLERLNNEQF